Reported below is one T cell receptor (beta chain). The data originate from a study of blood T cell repertoires in COVID-19. Study context: Some COVID-19 samples were acute and others convalescent; all came from the United States, Italy and Spain. PBMCs, B-cell-depleted T cells, or T cells were the source of the cDNA or gDNA that made up the material.

Source study methods: Estimated nucleated cell counts came from reference gene primer amplification. TCRdb's table, derived via immunoSEQ multiplex PCR, lists solely in-frame clones and lacks some. Clone size and the V and J calls come from that table; the DNA yielded D and trimming. Of 150,000 to 200,000 clones detected, 92% appear once; the ten largest clones hold approximately 5%. Germline-derived CDR1 and CDR2 are SGDLS and YYNGEE. The CDR3 consists of 11 residues. With 4 bases removed from V and 5 bases from J, the gap between germline ends came to 5 bases. Patients of the Seattle cohort, enrolled during active infection, were followed longitudinally.

The TCR originated in a man aged 30 to 39 with COVID-19, enrolled during active disease. V and J are TRBV9 and TRBJ2-3; D gene ambiguous. The sequencing sample was made of peripheral blood. The CDR3: CASSFGDTQYF. Written as DNA, the CDR3 is TGTGCCAGCAGCTTCGGAGATACGCAGTATTTT.